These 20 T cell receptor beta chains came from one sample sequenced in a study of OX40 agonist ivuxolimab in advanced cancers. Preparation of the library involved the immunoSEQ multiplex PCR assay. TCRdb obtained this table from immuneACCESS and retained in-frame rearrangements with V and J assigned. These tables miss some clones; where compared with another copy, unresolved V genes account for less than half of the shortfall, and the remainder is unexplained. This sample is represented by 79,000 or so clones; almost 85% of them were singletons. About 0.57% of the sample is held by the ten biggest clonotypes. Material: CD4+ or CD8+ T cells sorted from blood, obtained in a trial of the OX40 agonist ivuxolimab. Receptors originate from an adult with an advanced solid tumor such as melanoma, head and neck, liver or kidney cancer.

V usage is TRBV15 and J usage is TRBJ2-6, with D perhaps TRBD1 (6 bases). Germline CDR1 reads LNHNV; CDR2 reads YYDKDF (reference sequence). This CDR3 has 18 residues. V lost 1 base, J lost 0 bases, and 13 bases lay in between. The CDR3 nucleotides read TGTGCCACCAGCAGAGCGGGTGCCAGGGGCTCTGGGGCCAACGTCCTGACTTTC. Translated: CATSRAGARGSGANVLTF.

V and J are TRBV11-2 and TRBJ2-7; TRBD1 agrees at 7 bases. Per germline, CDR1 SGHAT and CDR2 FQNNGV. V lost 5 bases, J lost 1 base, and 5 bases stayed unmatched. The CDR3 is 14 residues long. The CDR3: CASSMGQPSYEQYF. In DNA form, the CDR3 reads TGTGCCAGCAGCATGGGACAGCCTTCCTACGAGCAGTACTTC.

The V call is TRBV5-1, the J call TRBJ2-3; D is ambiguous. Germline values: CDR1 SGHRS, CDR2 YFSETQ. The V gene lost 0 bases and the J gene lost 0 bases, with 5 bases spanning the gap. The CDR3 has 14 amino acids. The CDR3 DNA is TGCGCCAGCAGCTTGGGCTCTAGCACAGATACGCAGTATTTT. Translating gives CASSLGSSTDTQYF.

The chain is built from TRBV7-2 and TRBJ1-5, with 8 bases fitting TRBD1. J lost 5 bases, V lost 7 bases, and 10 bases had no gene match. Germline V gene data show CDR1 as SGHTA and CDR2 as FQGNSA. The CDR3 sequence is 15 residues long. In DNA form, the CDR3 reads TGTGCCAGCACCCTCGTCGGGACAGGAGATCAGCCCCAGCATTTT. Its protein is CASTLVGTGDQPQHF.

DNA of the CDR3: TGTGCCAGCAGCTCAGGCGGGGTCTATGGCTACACCTTC. The encoded protein is CASSSGGVYGYTF. The rearrangement uses TRBV7-2 and TRBJ1-2; D is unclear. V lost 4 bases to trimming and J lost 4 bases, with 10 bases between them. The CDR3 length is 13 residues. Germline loops: CDR1 SGHTA, CDR2 FQGNSA.

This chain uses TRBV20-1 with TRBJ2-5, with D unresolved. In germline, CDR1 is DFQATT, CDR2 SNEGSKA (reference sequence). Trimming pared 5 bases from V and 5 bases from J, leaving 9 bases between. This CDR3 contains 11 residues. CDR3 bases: TGCAGTGCTCTAAGGTGGGAGACCCAGTACTTC. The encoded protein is CSALRWETQYF.

This chain's CDR3 is CASSFSEWGEQFF. CDR3 sequence (DNA): TGTGCCAGCAGTTTTAGCGAGTGGGGTGAGCAGTTCTTC. This chain uses TRBV28 with TRBJ2-1, with D possibly being TRBD2 (5 bases). V shed 3 bases and J shed 9 bases, with 12 bases lying between them. Germline values: CDR1 MDHEN, CDR2 SYDVKM. The CDR3 runs 13 residues.

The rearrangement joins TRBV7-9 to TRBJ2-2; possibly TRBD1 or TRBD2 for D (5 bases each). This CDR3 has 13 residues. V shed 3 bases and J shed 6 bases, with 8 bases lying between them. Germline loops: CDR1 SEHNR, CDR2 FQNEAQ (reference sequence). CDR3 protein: CASSFRGPGELFF. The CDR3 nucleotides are TGTGCCAGCAGCTTCCGGGGCCCCGGGGAGCTGTTTTTT. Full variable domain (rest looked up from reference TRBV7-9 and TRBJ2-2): DTGVSQNPRHKITKRGQNVTFRCDPISEHNRLYWYRQTLGQGPEFLTYFQNEAQLEKSRLLSDRFSAERPKGSFSTLEIQRTEQGDSAMYLCASSFRGPGELFFGEGSRLTVL.

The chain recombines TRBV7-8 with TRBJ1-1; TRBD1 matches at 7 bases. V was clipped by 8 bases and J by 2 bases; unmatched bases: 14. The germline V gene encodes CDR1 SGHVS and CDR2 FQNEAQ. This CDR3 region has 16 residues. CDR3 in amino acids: CASELRGDSFNTEAFF. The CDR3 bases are TGTGCCAGCGAGCTTAGGGGGGACAGCTTTAACACTGAAGCTTTCTTT.

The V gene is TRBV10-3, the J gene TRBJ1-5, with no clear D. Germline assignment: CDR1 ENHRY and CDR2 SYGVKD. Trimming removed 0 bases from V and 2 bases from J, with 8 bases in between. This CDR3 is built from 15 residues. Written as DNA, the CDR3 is TGTGCCATCAGTGAGTCAGGACCCCGCAATCAGCCCCAGCATTTT. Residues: CAISESGPRNQPQHF.

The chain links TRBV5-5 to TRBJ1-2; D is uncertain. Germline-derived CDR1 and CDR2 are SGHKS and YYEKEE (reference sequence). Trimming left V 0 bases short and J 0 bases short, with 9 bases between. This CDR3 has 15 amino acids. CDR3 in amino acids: CASSLVQSANYGYTF. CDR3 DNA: TGTGCCAGCAGCTTGGTTCAGTCAGCTAACTATGGCTACACCTTC.

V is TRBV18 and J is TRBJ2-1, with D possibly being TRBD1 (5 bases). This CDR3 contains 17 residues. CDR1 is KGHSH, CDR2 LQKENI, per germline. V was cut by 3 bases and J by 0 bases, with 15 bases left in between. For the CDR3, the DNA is TGTGCCAGCTCACCTCCAGGGCTCTCGAGCTCCTACAATGAGCAGTTCTTC. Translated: CASSPPGLSSSYNEQFF.

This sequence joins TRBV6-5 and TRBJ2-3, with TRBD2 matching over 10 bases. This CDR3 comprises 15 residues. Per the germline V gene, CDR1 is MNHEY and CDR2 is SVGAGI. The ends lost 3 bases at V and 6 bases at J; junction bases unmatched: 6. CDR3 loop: CASSYSGTSVDTQYF. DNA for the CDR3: TGTGCCAGCAGTTATTCCGGGACTAGCGTCGATACGCAGTATTTT.

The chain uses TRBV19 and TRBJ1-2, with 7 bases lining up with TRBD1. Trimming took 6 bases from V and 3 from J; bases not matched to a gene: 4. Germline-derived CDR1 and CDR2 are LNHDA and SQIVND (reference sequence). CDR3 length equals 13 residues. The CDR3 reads CASSTTGDYGYTF. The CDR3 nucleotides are TGTGCCAGTAGCACCACAGGGGACTATGGCTACACCTTC.

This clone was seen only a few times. The CDR3 here is CASSLATGGGYEQYF. The CDR3 coding sequence is TGTGCCAGCAGCTTAGCGACAGGGGGCGGGTACGAGCAGTACTTC. The rearrangement links TRBV7-6 to TRBJ2-7, with TRBD1 identical over 10 bases. Germline values: CDR1 SGHVS, CDR2 FNYEAQ. Losses at the gene ends were 0 bases for V and 4 bases for J; bases not matched to a gene: 3. This CDR3 spans 15 amino acids. Combining the CDR3 with reference TRBV7-6 and TRBJ2-7 gives the whole variable domain GAGVSQSPRYKVTKRGQDVALRCDPISGHVSLYWYRQALGQGPEFLTYFNYEAQQDKSGLPNDRFSAERPEGSISTLTIQRTEQRDSAMYRCASSLATGGGYEQYFGPGTRLTVT.

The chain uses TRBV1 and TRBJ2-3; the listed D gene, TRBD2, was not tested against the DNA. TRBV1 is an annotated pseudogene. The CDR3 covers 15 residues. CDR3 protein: CTSPGLAGETDTQYF. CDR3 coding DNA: TGCACCAGCCCGGGACTAGCGGGGGAAACAGATACGCAGTATTTT.

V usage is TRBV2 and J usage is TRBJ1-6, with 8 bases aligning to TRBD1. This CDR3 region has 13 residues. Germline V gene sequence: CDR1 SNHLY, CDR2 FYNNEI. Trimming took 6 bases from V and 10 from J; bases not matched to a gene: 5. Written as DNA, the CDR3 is TGTGCCAGCAGGCAGGGGGCCGGCTCACCCCTCCACTTT. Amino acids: CASRQGAGSPLHF.

Here the CDR3 DNA reads TGTGCCAGCAGTGCCGGACAGGGCGGCGAAAAACTGTTTTTT. Its translation: CASSAGQGGEKLFF. V and J are TRBV27 and TRBJ1-4, with 8 bases fitting TRBD1. Germline loops: CDR1 MNHEY, CDR2 SMNVEV (reference sequence). This CDR3 is 14 amino acids long. V lost 5 bases to trimming and J lost 8 bases; unmatched junction nucleotides: 7.

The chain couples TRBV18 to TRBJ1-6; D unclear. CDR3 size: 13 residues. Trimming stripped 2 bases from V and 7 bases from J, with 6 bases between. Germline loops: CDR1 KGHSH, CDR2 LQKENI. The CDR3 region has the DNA TGTGCCAGCTCACCAGGGGAGAATTCACCCCTCCACTTT. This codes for CASSPGENSPLHF.

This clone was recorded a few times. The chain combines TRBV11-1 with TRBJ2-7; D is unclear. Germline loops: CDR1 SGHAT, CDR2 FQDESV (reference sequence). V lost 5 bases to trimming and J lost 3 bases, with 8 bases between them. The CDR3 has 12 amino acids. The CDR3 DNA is TGTGCCAGCAGCCCGGGCCACTACGAGCAGTACTTC. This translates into CASSPGHYEQYF.